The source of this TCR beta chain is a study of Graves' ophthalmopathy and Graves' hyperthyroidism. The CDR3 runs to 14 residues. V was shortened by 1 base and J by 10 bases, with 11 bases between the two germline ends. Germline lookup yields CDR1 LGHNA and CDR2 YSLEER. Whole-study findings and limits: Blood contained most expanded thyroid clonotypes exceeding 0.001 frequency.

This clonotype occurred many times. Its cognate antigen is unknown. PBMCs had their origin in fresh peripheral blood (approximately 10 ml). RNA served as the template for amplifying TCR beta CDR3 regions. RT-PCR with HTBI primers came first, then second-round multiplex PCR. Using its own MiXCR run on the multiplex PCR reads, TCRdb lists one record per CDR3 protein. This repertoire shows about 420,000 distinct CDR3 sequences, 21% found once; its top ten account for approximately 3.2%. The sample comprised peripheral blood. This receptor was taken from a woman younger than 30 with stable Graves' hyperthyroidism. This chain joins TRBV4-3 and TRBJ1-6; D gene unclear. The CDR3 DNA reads TGCGCCAGCAGCCAAGCCAGTTCCTTCTCACCCCTCCACTTT. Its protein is CASSQASSFSPLHF.